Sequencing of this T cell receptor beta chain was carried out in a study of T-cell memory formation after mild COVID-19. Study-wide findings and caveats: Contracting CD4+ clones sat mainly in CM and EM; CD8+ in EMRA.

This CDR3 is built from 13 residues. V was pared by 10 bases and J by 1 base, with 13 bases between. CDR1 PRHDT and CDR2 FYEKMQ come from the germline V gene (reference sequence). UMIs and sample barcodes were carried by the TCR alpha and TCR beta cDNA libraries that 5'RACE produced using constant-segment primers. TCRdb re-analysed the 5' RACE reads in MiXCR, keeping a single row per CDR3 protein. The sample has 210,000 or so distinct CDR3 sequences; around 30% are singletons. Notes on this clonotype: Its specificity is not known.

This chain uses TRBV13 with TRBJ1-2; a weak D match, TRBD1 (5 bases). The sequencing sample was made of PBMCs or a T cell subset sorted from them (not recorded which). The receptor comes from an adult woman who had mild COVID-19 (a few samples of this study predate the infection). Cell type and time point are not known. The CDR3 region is CAIPGGSNYGYTF. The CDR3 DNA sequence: TGTGCCATACCGGGGGGAAGTAACTATGGCTACACCTTC.